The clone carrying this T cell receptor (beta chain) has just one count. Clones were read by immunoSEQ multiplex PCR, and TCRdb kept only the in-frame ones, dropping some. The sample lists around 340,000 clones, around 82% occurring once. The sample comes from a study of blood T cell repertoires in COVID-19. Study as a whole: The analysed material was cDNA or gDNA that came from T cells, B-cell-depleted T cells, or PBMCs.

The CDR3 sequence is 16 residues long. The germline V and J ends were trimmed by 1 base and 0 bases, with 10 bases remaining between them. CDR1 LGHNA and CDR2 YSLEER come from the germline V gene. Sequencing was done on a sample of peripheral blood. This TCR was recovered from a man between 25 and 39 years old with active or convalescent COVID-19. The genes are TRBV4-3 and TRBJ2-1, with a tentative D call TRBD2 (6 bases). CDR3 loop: CASSQALASSYNEQFF. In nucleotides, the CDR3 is TGCGCCAGCAGCCAAGCTCTAGCGTCCTCCTACAATGAGCAGTTCTTC.